This T cell receptor beta chain was sequenced for a study of primary melanoma T cells and metastatic recurrence (dated by TCRdb to about 2020). Background for the entire study: The cohort consisted of approximately 200 primary melanomas of stage T2 to T4, each more than 1 mm thick. The study examined whether T-cell fraction and T-cell repertoire clonality in primary melanoma tumors predicted patient outcome. Progression-free survival was the clinical outcome compared against the T-cell fraction measured by TCR beta sequencing. Histopathological grading of tumor-infiltrating lymphocytes was compared with the T-cell fraction derived from sequencing. Overall study outcomes, separate from this receptor: Progression-free survival was reportedly predicted by the tumor T-cell fraction independently of age, mitotic rate, ulceration and thickness. Compared with adding any other histopathological variable to tumor thickness, adding T-cell fraction reportedly produced a bigger improvement in progression-free survival prediction. An effective T-cell-mediated antitumor response in primary melanoma was framed by the authors only as a suggestion, not a demonstrated mechanism. A T-cell fraction greater than 20% appeared to be protective whatever the ulceration status, mitotic rate or nodal disease.

Here V drops 5 bases and J drops 3 bases, and the junction holds 4 bases not matched to any gene. Via the germline V gene, CDR1 is MNHGY and CDR2 SAAAGT. The CDR3 has 15 amino acids, counting the end cysteine and phenylalanine. Of all the DNA, just the CDR3 is kept, 45 bases in frame from base 1. Libraries came from the immunoSEQ multiplex PCR assay. Primary melanoma tumor tissue was subjected to high-throughput sequencing of the T-cell receptor beta chain. The study's processing was this. TCRB CDR3 sharing between samples and the distribution of insertions and deletions were included in the repertoire analyses. A gradient-boosted model ranked the predictive value of the T-cell fraction against histopathological variables. TCRdb retrieved this table from immuneACCESS and kept in-frame rearrangements only. Not all clones are present; in checked studies, unresolved V genes account for under half, and no reason is known for the remainder. Clonal size and the V and J genes are those of that table, whereas D and trimming came from the DNA. The sample table contains hundreds of clones; only one count was recorded for roughly nine tenths of them. The leading ten clones occupy over 15% of the sample.

With respect to this clone: The target of this receptor is not known. Nothing much larger sits one base from this clone, and base qualities are not available.

Each patient's primary melanoma had been surgically resected and was viewed as potentially curable, though still at risk of metastatic recurrence. The receptor was derived from a human donor with melanoma. Input material: melanoma tumor tissue. Recombination joined TRBV6-8 with TRBJ2-2; TRBD1 agrees with 9 junctional bases. The DNA sequence follows: TGTGCCAGCAGTGGACAGGGGACCGACACCGGGGAGCTGTTTTTT. Translated, it reads CASSGQGTDTGELFF.